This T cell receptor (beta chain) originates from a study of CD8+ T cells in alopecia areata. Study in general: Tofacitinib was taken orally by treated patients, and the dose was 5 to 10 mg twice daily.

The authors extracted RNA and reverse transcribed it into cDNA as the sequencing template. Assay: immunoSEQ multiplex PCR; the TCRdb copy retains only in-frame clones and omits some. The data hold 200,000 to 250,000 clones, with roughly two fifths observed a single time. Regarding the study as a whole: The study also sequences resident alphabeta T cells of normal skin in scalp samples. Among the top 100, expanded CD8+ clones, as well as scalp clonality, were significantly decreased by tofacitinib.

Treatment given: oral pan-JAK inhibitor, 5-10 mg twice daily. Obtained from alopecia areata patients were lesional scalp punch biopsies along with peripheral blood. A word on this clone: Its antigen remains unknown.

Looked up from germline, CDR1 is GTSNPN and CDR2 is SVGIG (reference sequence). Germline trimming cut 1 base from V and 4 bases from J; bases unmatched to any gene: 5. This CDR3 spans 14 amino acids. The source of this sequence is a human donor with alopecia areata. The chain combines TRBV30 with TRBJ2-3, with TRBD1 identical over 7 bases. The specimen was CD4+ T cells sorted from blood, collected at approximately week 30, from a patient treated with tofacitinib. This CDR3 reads CAWSGQGPPDTQYF. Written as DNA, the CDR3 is TGTGCCTGGAGTGGACAGGGTCCCCCAGATACGCAGTATTTT.